This T cell receptor (beta chain) was found in a study of blood T cell repertoires in COVID-19. Study-wide context: COVID-19 samples from acute and convalescent phases originated in the United States, Italy and Spain.

V was cut by 3 bases and J by 7 bases, with 12 bases left in between. Germline V gene data show CDR1 as SGHRS and CDR2 as YFSETQ. This CDR3 has 13 residues. Sequenced by immunoSEQ multiplex PCR; TCRdb stores in-frame clones only, minus some. The sample yields 250,000 or so clones, around 90% seen once. Participant-reported clinical history was the basis for cohort assignment. Before they entered the study, exposed participants had met a COVID-19 case within 2 weeks. The TCR was taken from a woman aged 40 to 55 who had been exposed to COVID-19. This rearrangement joins TRBV5-1 to TRBJ2-3, with TRBD2 as a possible D gene (5 bases). Sequenced sample: PBMCs or T cells enriched from blood (not recorded which). The CDR3 loop reads CASSSFSENTQYF. The DNA of the CDR3 is TGCGCCAGCAGCTCCTTTAGCGAGAATACGCAGTATTTT. Variable domain in full (rest from reference TRBV5-1 and TRBJ2-3): KAGVTQTPRYLIKTRGQQVTLSCSPISGHRSVSWYQQTPGQGLQFLFEYFSETQRNKGNFPGRFSGRQFSNSRSEMNVSTLELGDSALYLCASSSFSENTQYFGPGTRLTVL.